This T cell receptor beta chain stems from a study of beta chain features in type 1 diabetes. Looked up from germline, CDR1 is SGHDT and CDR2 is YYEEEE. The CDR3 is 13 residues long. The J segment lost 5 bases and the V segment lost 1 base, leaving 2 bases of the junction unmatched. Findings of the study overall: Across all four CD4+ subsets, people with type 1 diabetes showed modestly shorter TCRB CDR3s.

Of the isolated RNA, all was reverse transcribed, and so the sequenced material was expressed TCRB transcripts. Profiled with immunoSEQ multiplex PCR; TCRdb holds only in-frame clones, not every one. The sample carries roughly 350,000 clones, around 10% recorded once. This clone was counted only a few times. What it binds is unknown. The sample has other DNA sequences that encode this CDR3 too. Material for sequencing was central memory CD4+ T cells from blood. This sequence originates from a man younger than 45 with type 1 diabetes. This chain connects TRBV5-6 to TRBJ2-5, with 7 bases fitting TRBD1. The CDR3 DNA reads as TGTGCCAGCAGCTTGACAGGGGCCGAGACCCAGTACTTC. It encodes CASSLTGAETQYF.